This TCR beta chain was sequenced during a study of cytotoxic CD8 clonotypes in ibrutinib-treated CLL. The overall study: Response samples were taken after a median of approximately 11 months on treatment, range 6 to 36.

The CDR3 runs to 16 residues. V lost 3 bases to trimming and J lost 8 bases; unmatched junction nucleotides: 13. Germline CDR1 and CDR2: SGDLS and YYNGEE. Cryopreserved PBMCs supplied 2 to 2.5 micrograms of genomic DNA for TCR beta libraries. TCRdb's copy holds only in-frame clones and misses some; the assay was immunoSEQ multiplex PCR. This table holds more than 110,000 clones, around 82% found once. The receptor was derived from a human donor with chronic lymphocytic leukemia. The V gene is TRBV9, the J gene TRBJ1-2; TRBD1 aligns across 10 bases. Sequenced here: PBMCs, sampled after 36 months of ibrutinib treatment. This chain's CDR3 is CASSETAHGTGVGYTF. CDR3 DNA sequence: TGTGCCAGCAGCGAGACGGCTCATGGGACAGGGGTCGGCTACACCTTC.